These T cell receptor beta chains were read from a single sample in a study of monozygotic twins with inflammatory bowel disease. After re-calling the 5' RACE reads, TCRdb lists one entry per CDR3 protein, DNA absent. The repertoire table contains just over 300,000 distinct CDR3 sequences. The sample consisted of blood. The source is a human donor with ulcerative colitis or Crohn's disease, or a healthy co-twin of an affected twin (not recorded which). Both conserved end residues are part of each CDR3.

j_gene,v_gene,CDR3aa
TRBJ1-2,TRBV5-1,CASSHGQGAGGYTF
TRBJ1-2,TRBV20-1,CSAPELINYGYTF
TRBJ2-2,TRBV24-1,CATGRTGELFF
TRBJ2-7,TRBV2,CASSEGGGRRSSYEQYF
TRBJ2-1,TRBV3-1,CASSQNLYSSYNEQFF
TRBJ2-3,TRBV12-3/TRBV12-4,CASRFSDTQYF
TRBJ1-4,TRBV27,CASSLRGYNEKLVF
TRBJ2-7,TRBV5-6,CASSLEGVRRFYEQYF
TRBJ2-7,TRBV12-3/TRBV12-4,CASSTSGRNEQYF
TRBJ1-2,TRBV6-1,CASSLRVRETRGYTF